The sequence of this T cell receptor (beta chain) was determined in a study of T cell responses to AZD1222 COVID-19 vaccine. Study-level information: The analysis combined second doses at about 4 or about 12 weeks.

Produced via immunoSEQ multiplex PCR; TCRdb's table is partial and in-frame only. Of about 68,000 clones in the sample, roughly 86% were seen once. On this clone itself: Its antigen is unknown.

Whole-study results and caveats: Vaccine-associated CD4 TCRs spanned spike, dominant at 160-218 and 743-854.

The trim removed 7 bases at V and 5 bases at J, leaving 9 bases unmatched. CDR3 size: 13 residues. Germline-derived CDR1 and CDR2 are SQVTM and ANQGSEA. The source was peripheral blood, collected on day 0 of AZD1222 vaccination. This chain joins TRBV29-1 and TRBJ2-7; 9 bases fit TRBD2. The clonotype was recovered from an adult in good health. In DNA, the CDR3 is TGCAGCGCTTTGGGACTAGCCATCAACGAGCAGTACTTC. Encoded protein: CSALGLAINEQYF.